This T cell receptor beta chain was documented in a study of sequential checkpoint blockade in melanoma. Assay used: immunoSEQ multiplex PCR; TCRdb lists only in-frame clones, some missing. The table has about 20,000 clones, about 25% seen once. This clone has more than one count but fewer than ten. The CDR3 consists of 14 residues. Per the germline V gene, CDR1 is KGHSH and CDR2 is LQKENI. Trimming left V 0 bases short and J 10 bases short, with 13 bases between. Described treatment: randomized to nivolumab then ipilimumab (arm A) or the reverse (arm B). The sequences come from tumor tissue (inferred from file names), collected from a patient given nivolumab and ipilimumab in sequence. The chain uses TRBV18 and TRBJ1-3; a possible D gene is TRBD1 (6 bases). The receptor comes from a human donor with melanoma. This CDR3 is CASSPPTTGSTIYF. CDR3 DNA sequence: TGTGCCAGCTCACCACCCACTACAGGGAGTACCATATATTTT.